This T cell receptor (beta chain) was documented in a study of blood T cell repertoires in COVID-19. Study in general: COVID-19 samples collected from the United States, Italy and Spain covered acute and convalescent phases. Nucleic acid was either cDNA or gDNA, and it came from T cells, B-cell-depleted T cells, or PBMCs.

Per the study methods: Amplifying reference gene primers gave estimates of nucleated cell counts. TCRdb's copy holds only in-frame clones and misses some; the assay was immunoSEQ multiplex PCR. V, J and clone size derive from that table, while D and trimming were established from the DNA sequence. The data contain a few hundred thousand clones, roughly 84% of them singletons. Sequences were obtained from peripheral blood. The TCR was taken from a woman aged 18 to 35 with acute or convalescent COVID-19.

The DNA for the CDR3 is TGTGCCAGCAGTGGACAGGATACCTACGAGCAGTACTTC. This translates into CASSGQDTYEQYF. The chain recombines TRBV27 with TRBJ2-7; 7 nucleotides agree with TRBD1. Germline values: CDR1 MNHEY, CDR2 SMNVEV (reference sequence). V trimming: 5 bases; J trimming: 2 bases; junction bases outside the gene matches: 3. This CDR3 has 13 amino acids.